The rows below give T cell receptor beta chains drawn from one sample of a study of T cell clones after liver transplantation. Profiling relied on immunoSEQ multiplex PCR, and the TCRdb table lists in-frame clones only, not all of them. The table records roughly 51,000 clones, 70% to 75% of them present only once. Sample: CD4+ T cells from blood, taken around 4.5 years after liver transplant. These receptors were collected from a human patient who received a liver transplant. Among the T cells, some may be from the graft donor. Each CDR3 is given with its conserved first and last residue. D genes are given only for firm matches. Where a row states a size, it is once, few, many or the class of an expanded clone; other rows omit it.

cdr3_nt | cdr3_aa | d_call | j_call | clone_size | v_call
TGTGCCAGCACCCTAGCGACAGTTAATTCACCCCTCCACTTT | CASTLATVNSPLHF | - | TRBJ1-6 | - | TRBV28
TGTGCCGCCAAGGGTAACACTGAAGCTTTCTTT | CAAKGNTEAFF | - | TRBJ1-1 | - | TRBV2
TGTGCCAGCAGGCTATTCGGTAACTCACCCCTCCACTTT | CASRLFGNSPLHF | - | TRBJ1-6 | - | TRBV6-6
TGTGCCAGCAGCTTAGAGGGCAGGGAGATTGAAAAACTGTTTTTT | CASSLEGREIEKLFF | - | TRBJ1-4 | few | TRBV11-2
TGTGCCAGCTCAAGACAGGGTGAGGAAAAACTGTTTTTT | CASSRQGEEKLFF | TRBD1 | TRBJ1-4 | - | TRBV18
TGTGCCAGCAGCCGTCGCCGGAACACTGAAGCTTTCTTT | CASSRRRNTEAFF | - | TRBJ1-1 | - | TRBV7-2
TGTGCCAGCAGACCTTCCGGGACCTGGGGCTACACCTTC | CASRPSGTWGYTF | - | TRBJ1-2 | - | TRBV6-1
TGTGCCAGCAGCCCTCAGACAGTGACCTACGAGCAGTACTTC | CASSPQTVTYEQYF | - | TRBJ2-7 | once | TRBV9
TGTGCCAGCAGCTTAATAGGCGCCGCGCTCGGCGGGGGGGCCAGGGAGACCCAGTACTTC | CASSLIGAALGGGARETQYF | TRBD2 | TRBJ2-5 | - | TRBV7-3
TGTGCCAGTAGTACGACGATCGGGGAGCTGTTTTTT | CASSTTIGELFF | - | TRBJ2-2 | - | TRBV19
TGTGCCAGCAGCCCGAACCGCGATTCACCCCTCCACTTT | CASSPNRDSPLHF | - | TRBJ1-6 | few | TRBV7-8
TGTGCCAGCAGTGAATTAGCGGGGGGGCTGAATGAGCAGTTCTTC | CASSELAGGLNEQFF | TRBD2 | TRBJ2-1 | - | TRBV6-1
TGTGCCAGCAGTCTCCGGGACAGGGATGAGCAGTTCTTC | CASSLRDRDEQFF | TRBD1 | TRBJ2-1 | - | TRBV6-1
TGTGCCAGCAGTTCCACAGGGAATAATTCACCCCTCCACTTT | CASSSTGNNSPLHF | - | TRBJ1-6 | - | TRBV6-5
TGTGCCAGCAGTCCCCCGGCTAACACTGAAGCTTTCTTT | CASSPPANTEAFF | - | TRBJ1-1 | - | TRBV28
TGTGCCAGCAGTCCGGGGACGACCATATATTTT | CASSPGTTIYF | - | TRBJ1-3 | - | TRBV6-5
TGCAGTGCCCTCTCCTACAATGAGCAGTTCTTC | CSALSYNEQFF | - | TRBJ2-1 | few | TRBV20-1
TGCGCCAGCAGCCAACCTCTAAAACACAGGGGGGGCACAGATACGCAGTATTTT | CASSQPLKHRGGTDTQYF | TRBD1 | TRBJ2-3 | - | TRBV4-1
TGTGCCAGTAGTTCCCAGGGGGCAGATGAGGGACAGCCCCAGCATTTT | CASSSQGADEGQPQHF | TRBD1 | TRBJ1-5 | few | TRBV19
TGTGCCAGCAGCGTGGGGACAGCGAACACTGAAGCTTTCTTT | CASSVGTANTEAFF | TRBD1 | TRBJ1-1 | medium-sized | TRBV9
TGTGCCAGCAGTGCCTCCCGGCATGGCTACACCTTC | CASSASRHGYTF | - | TRBJ1-2 | few | TRBV6-1
TGTGCCAGCAGCTTAGACTCAGGGGCGAACACTGAAGCTTTCTTT | CASSLDSGANTEAFF | - | TRBJ1-1 | - | TRBV7-9
TGTGCCAGCAGCCCTGACAGGGAGTGGGAAAAACTGTTTTTT | CASSPDREWEKLFF | TRBD1 | TRBJ1-4 | - | TRBV5-4
TGCGCCAGCAAGGCCTCCGGCACAGATACGCAGTATTTT | CASKASGTDTQYF | - | TRBJ2-3 | medium-sized | TRBV10-1
TGCGCCAGCAGCCCGGTCAGGCTGGGGACCGGGGAGCTGTTTTTT | CASSPVRLGTGELFF | - | TRBJ2-2 | - | TRBV10-1
TGTGCAAGTCGCCCCGGAGGGGGTAGGGAGCAGTACTTC | CASRPGGGREQYF | - | TRBJ2-7 | - | TRBV12-2
TGTGCCAGCACAAGGGCAGGGGCCCTCTACGAGCAGTACTTC | CASTRAGALYEQYF | - | TRBJ2-7 | - | TRBV6-5
TGTGCCAGCAGTGATCAGCCAACCGGGGAGCTGTTTTTT | CASSDQPTGELFF | - | TRBJ2-2 | - | TRBV6-4
TGTGCCAGCAGTGAAGGGGTGAATGAAAAACTGTTTTTT | CASSEGVNEKLFF | - | TRBJ1-4 | - | TRBV11-2
TGCGCCAGCAGCCAAGGGTCCCCCCTAGAGTCCTACGAGCAGTACTTC | CASSQGSPLESYEQYF | - | TRBJ2-7 | - | TRBV4-1
TGTGCCAGCAGCTCCCCGGGACTTAGTACAAGCACAGATACGCAGTATTTT | CASSSPGLSTSTDTQYF | - | TRBJ2-3 | - | TRBV5-6
TGTGCCAGCAGTTTTAGGCGACAGTATTATGGCTACACCTTC | CASSFRRQYYGYTF | - | TRBJ1-2 | - | TRBV28
TGTGCCAGCAGCTTGGCCGGGACAACGTATAGCAATCAGCCCCAGCATTTT | CASSLAGTTYSNQPQHF | - | TRBJ1-5 | - | TRBV5-6
TGTGCCAGCAGTTATCACCCCTCTGGAAACACCATATATTTT | CASSYHPSGNTIYF | - | TRBJ1-3 | - | TRBV6-6
TGTGCCAGCAGCCTGGGATCCGGGACTAGCGAGATACAAAGGACCCAGTACTTC | CASSLGSGTSEIQRTQYF | TRBD2 | TRBJ2-5 | once | TRBV5-4